The sequence of this TCR beta chain was determined in a study of blood T cell repertoires in COVID-19. Study context: There were acute and convalescent COVID-19 samples, and they came from the United States, Italy and Spain. PBMCs, B-cell-depleted T cells, or T cells were the source of the cDNA or gDNA that made up the material.

V shed 2 bases and J shed 3 bases, with 16 bases lying between them. CDR3 length equals 17 residues. Germline V CDR1 and CDR2: MGHRA, YSYEKL. In the authors' methods: Nucleated cell number was recorded as an estimate derived from reference gene primer amplification. Repertoires were generated with immunoSEQ multiplex PCR, while TCRdb's copy carries only in-frame clones and drops some. D and trimming come from the DNA, and the V and J calls and clone size come from that table. The sample lists 15,000 or so clones; around 90% were seen once. Sequencing input: peripheral blood. The chain carries TRBV4-1 and TRBJ2-2; possibly TRBD1 for D (7 bases). This TCR was recovered from a man aged 50 to 59 with active COVID-19. The CDR3 here is CASSQLGGGWDTGELFF. The CDR3 DNA reads as TGCGCCAGCAGCCAACTTGGAGGGGGCTGGGACACCGGGGAGCTGTTTTTT.